The 26 T cell receptor beta chains in this list originate from one sample, sequenced in a study of blood T cell repertoires in COVID-19. The assay was immunoSEQ multiplex PCR, and TCRdb's table has in-frame clones only and misses some. The repertoire holds about 490,000 clones, with roughly 88% as singletons. The sequencing input was peripheral blood. The receptors shown here come from a human donor in a cohort sampled during active COVID-19.

V and J are TRBV4-1 and TRBJ2-1, with TRBD2 as a possible D gene (5 bases). Trimming shortened V by 0 bases and J by 10 bases, and 25 bases separated the two germline ends. The CDR3 extends over 18 amino acids. Germline V gene data show CDR1 as MGHRA and CDR2 as YSYEKL. CDR3 protein: CASSQEVRRADLSSEQFF. In DNA form, the CDR3 reads TGCGCCAGCAGCCAAGAAGTACGGCGAGCGGACCTCTCTTCCGAGCAGTTCTTC.

V and J are TRBV18 and TRBJ2-7; TRBD1 matches at 10 bases. V gave up 3 bases and J gave up 2 bases; unmatched junction bases: 7. The germline CDR1 and CDR2 sequences are KGHSH and LQKENI. The CDR3 extends over 16 amino acids. The CDR3 region is CASSPSRGQGTYEQYF. The CDR3 bases are TGTGCCAGCTCACCCTCTAGGGGACAGGGGACCTACGAGCAGTACTTC.

CDR3 amino acids: CASSTGTGGNQHF. In DNA, the CDR3 is TGTGCCAGCAGCACCGGGACAGGGGGCAACCAGCATTTT. This rearrangement joins TRBV11-2 to TRBJ1-5, with 12 bases aligning to TRBD1. The germline V gene has CDR1 SGHAT and CDR2 FQNNGV. The CDR3 consists of 13 residues. J was trimmed by 12 bases and V by 5 bases; bases with no gene match: 5.

V usage is TRBV3-1 (or the pseudogene TRBV3-2) and J usage is TRBJ1-1; 7 bases map to TRBD1. With 2 bases clipped from V and 3 bases from J, the junction kept 3 bases outside the gene matches. Germline loops: CDR1 LGHDT, CDR2 YNNKEL (reference sequence). CDR3 length: 14 amino acids. The CDR3 reads CASSQTGVHTEAFF. CDR3 sequence (DNA): TGTGCCAGCAGCCAAACAGGGGTGCACACTGAAGCTTTCTTT.

The genes are TRBV28 and TRBJ1-4; 9 bases line up with TRBD1. The CDR3 is 16 residues long. The germline V gene encodes CDR1 MDHEN and CDR2 SYDVKM. Trimming at V came to 4 bases and at J to 4 bases, leaving 7 bases not matched to a gene. CDR3 sequence reads: CASSSWDRERNEKLFF. DNA of the CDR3: TGTGCCAGCAGTTCTTGGGACAGGGAACGTAATGAAAAACTGTTTTTT.

CDR3 amino acids: CAWDRQAPGSPLHF. CDR3 DNA sequence: TGTGCCTGGGATAGACAGGCTCCGGGTTCACCCCTCCACTTT. The chain combines TRBV30 with TRBJ1-6; weak D call: TRBD1 (6 bases). Germline V CDR1 and CDR2: GTSNPN, SVGIG (reference sequence). The length of the CDR3 is 14 residues. Trimming stripped 5 bases from V and 9 bases from J, with 17 bases between.

In the case of this clone: In the same sample, other DNA sequences code for this CDR3. This chain uses TRBV19 with TRBJ1-1, with D perhaps TRBD1 (5 bases). There are 13 residues in the CDR3. V dropped 3 bases and J dropped 3 bases, with 8 bases sitting between them. Germline CDR1 and CDR2: LNHDA and SQIVND (reference sequence). The DNA of the CDR3 is TGTGCCAGTAGTATTTCAGGGTACACTGAAGCTTTCTTT. As protein: CASSISGYTEAFF.

The chain recombines TRBV2 with TRBJ2-5; D may be TRBD1 (6 bases). The germline V gene encodes CDR1 SNHLY and CDR2 FYNNEI. V was clipped by 10 bases and J by 0 bases, with 9 bases between them. CDR3 length: 12 residues. Written as DNA, the CDR3 is TGTGCCACCCGGGACAACCAAGAGACCCAGTACTTC. Residues: CATRDNQETQYF.

This sequence joins TRBV10-1 and TRBJ1-5; the match to TRBD1 covers 7 bases. The CDR3 runs 13 residues. Germline V gene data show CDR1 as WNHNN and CDR2 as SYGVQD (reference sequence). Losses at the gene ends were 9 bases for V and 1 base for J; bases not matched to a gene: 3. The CDR3 is CARDRESNQPQHF. Written as DNA, the CDR3 is TGCGCCAGAGACAGGGAGAGCAATCAGCCCCAGCATTTT.

The J gene is TRBJ1-1, the V gene TRBV28, with 7 bases matching TRBD1. The germline CDR1 and CDR2 sequences are MDHEN and SYDVKM. This CDR3 comprises 13 residues. V lost 4 bases and J lost 10; bases outside the gene matches: 9. CDR3 in amino acids: CASSSSDRTVAFF. In DNA, the CDR3 is TGTGCCAGCAGTTCCTCGGACAGGACGGTAGCTTTCTTT.

The J gene is TRBJ2-1, the V gene TRBV12-1; TRBD2 is taken as the D call from the table, unchecked against the DNA. TRBV12-1 is a pseudogene locus. The CDR3 is 14 residues long. CDR3 residues: CASSPWVNYYEQFF. The DNA of the CDR3 is TGTGCCAGCAGCCCATGGGTCAACTACTATGAGCAGTTCTTC.

CDR3 coding DNA: TGTGCCAGCAGTGAATTTAGTAGGGGGTCACCGTGGGAGCAGTTCTTC. Its translation is CASSEFSRGSPWEQFF. The chain recombines TRBV6-1 with TRBJ2-1; D may be TRBD1 (6 bases). This CDR3 has 16 residues. V dropped 2 bases and J dropped 10 bases, with 21 bases sitting between them. In germline, CDR1 is MNHNS, CDR2 SASEGT.

The genes are TRBV9 and TRBJ1-1, with a weak D call TRBD1 (6 bases). Germline V gene lookup returns CDR1 SGDLS and CDR2 YYNGEE. Trimming removed 0 bases at V and 7 bases at J, with 16 bases between. This CDR3 has 15 amino acids. In nucleotides, the CDR3 is TGTGCCAGCAGCGTAGAGGGGGGGCGCTTCGGTGAAGCTTTCTTT. Its protein is CASSVEGGRFGEAFF.

The CDR3 loop is CASTAGGGREKLFF. In DNA, the CDR3 is TGTGCCAGTACCGCCGGGGGGGGAAGGGAAAAACTGTTTTTT. The chain links TRBV19 to TRBJ1-4; D perhaps matches TRBD1 (5 bases). In germline, CDR1 is LNHDA, CDR2 SQIVND (reference sequence). The length of the CDR3 is 14 residues. Trimming stripped 7 bases from V and 8 bases from J, with 17 bases between.

Only a few counts were recorded for this clone. The chain has TRBV5-1 and TRBJ1-1; D call uncertain. V dropped 4 bases and J dropped 6 bases, with 10 bases sitting between them. CDR3 length: 12 residues. Germline-derived CDR1 and CDR2 are SGHRS and YFSETQ. This chain's CDR3 is CASSPTGSEAFF. The CDR3 DNA sequence: TGCGCCAGCAGCCCGACGGGTTCTGAAGCTTTCTTT.

A single count supports this clone. The V gene is TRBV30, the J gene TRBJ2-7; perhaps TRBD1 as D (5 bases). Germline V gene data show CDR1 as GTSNPN and CDR2 as SVGIG (reference sequence). There are 13 residues in the CDR3. Trimming removed 0 bases from V and 4 bases from J, with 10 bases in between. CDR3 DNA: TGTGCCTGGAGTGTAGGGGCCACGTACGAGCAGTACTTC. This translates into CAWSVGATYEQYF.

The rearrangement joins TRBV19 to TRBJ2-7, with TRBD1 matching 8 bases. Germline trimming cut 7 bases from V and 3 bases from J; bases unmatched to any gene: 8. The germline CDR1 and CDR2 sequences are LNHDA and SQIVND (reference sequence). The CDR3 covers 14 residues. The CDR3 here is CASTPGQANYEQYF. The CDR3, as DNA: TGTGCCAGTACTCCGGGACAGGCTAACTACGAGCAGTACTTC. The full variable domain, with the rest looked up from reference TRBV19 and TRBJ2-7, is DGGITQSPKYLFRKEGQNVTLSCEQNLNHDAMYWYRQDPGQGLRLIYYSQIVNDFQKGDIAEGYSVSREKKESFPLTVTSAQKNPTAFYLCASTPGQANYEQYFGPGTRLTVT.

This clone was seen only a few times. This sequence joins TRBV27 and TRBJ1-6; D gene unclear. The CDR3 length is 15 residues. Germline CDR1 MNHEY, CDR2 SMNVEV (reference sequence). The V end was cut by 4 bases, the J end by 10 bases, with 17 bases between. Here the CDR3 reads CASSSNGGLGSPLHF. The DNA of the CDR3 is TGTGCCAGCAGTTCTAACGGCGGTCTTGGGTCACCCCTCCACTTT.

The rearrangement links TRBV18 to TRBJ1-1; D gene ambiguous. V lost 2 bases to trimming and J lost 1 base, with 11 bases between them. This CDR3 contains 15 residues. CDR1 and CDR2 from the germline V gene are KGHSH and LQKENI. The CDR3 nucleotides read TGTGCCAGCTCACCATTGGGCCCCGGGAACACTGAAGCTTTCTTT. This translates into CASSPLGPGNTEAFF.

Details on this clone: Compared with germline, one end of the junction differs, possibly owing to a read error. J is TRBJ2-1 and V is TRBV9, with TRBD1 matching 9 bases. The CDR3 loop spans 14 amino acids. CDR1 SGDLS and CDR2 YYNGEE come from the germline V gene. Here the CDR3 reads CASSPLGQGGRGLF. The CDR3 region has the DNA TGTGCCAGCAGCCCATTGGGACAGGGCGGGAGAGGGCTCTTC.

The table lists this clone with a count of one. An end of the junction differs from the germline gene, which may be a read error. The chain recombines TRBV27 with TRBJ2-7; D call uncertain. CDR1 and CDR2 (germline): MNHEY, SMNVEV (reference sequence). CDR3 length equals 14 residues. The CDR3: CASSPTELRPSSHF. For the CDR3, the DNA is TGTGCCAGCAGTCCTACAGAGCTAAGGCCATCTTCGCACTTC.

This chain connects TRBV11-1 to TRBJ1-6, with TRBD1 matching over 8 bases. Germline-derived CDR1 and CDR2 are SGHAT and FQDESV (reference sequence). The V gene end was trimmed by 5 bases and the J gene end by 8 bases; junction bases not matched to a gene: 8. The CDR3 consists of 15 residues. CDR3 nucleotides: TGTGCCAGCAGCCCGGACAGGGATCTTGATTCACCCCTCCACTTT. Protein: CASSPDRDLDSPLHF.

This clone was recorded once. This CDR3 reads CASSPTATNTEAFF. The CDR3 nucleotides read TGTGCCAGCTCACCTACAGCAACGAACACTGAAGCTTTCTTT. The chain carries TRBV18 and TRBJ1-1; the D is unclear. The CDR3 loop spans 14 amino acids. Looked up from germline, CDR1 is KGHSH and CDR2 is LQKENI. V shed 3 bases and J shed 1 base, with 9 bases lying between them.

The CDR3, as DNA: TGTGCCAGTAGTCTCGCGGGAGAGGGGGCAGATACGCAGTATTTT. Translated, it gives CASSLAGEGADTQYF. V usage is TRBV19 and J usage is TRBJ2-3; weak D call: TRBD2 (7 bases). Trimming cost V 5 bases and J 4 bases, with 16 bases left between them. The CDR3 is 15 amino acids. Germline CDR1 is LNHDA and CDR2 is SQIVND (reference sequence).

The chain couples TRBV19 to TRBJ2-3; D remains unclear. The ends were cut back, 3 bases at V and 0 bases at J, with 10 bases in the middle. The CDR3 has 15 residues. Germline loops: CDR1 LNHDA, CDR2 SQIVND (reference sequence). The CDR3 region has the DNA TGTGCCAGTAGTATGGTTGAAGCGAGCACAGATACGCAGTATTTT. Protein sequence: CASSMVEASTDTQYF.

This sequence joins TRBV25-1 and TRBJ2-1; possible D gene TRBD2, 6 bases. The germline V and J ends were trimmed by 1 base and 6 bases, with 16 bases remaining between them. CDR1 MGHDK and CDR2 SYGVNS come from the germline V gene. The CDR3 is 16 amino acids. This CDR3 is CASSELYGSRANEQFF. As DNA, the CDR3 is TGTGCCAGCAGTGAATTATACGGGAGTCGGGCCAATGAGCAGTTCTTC.